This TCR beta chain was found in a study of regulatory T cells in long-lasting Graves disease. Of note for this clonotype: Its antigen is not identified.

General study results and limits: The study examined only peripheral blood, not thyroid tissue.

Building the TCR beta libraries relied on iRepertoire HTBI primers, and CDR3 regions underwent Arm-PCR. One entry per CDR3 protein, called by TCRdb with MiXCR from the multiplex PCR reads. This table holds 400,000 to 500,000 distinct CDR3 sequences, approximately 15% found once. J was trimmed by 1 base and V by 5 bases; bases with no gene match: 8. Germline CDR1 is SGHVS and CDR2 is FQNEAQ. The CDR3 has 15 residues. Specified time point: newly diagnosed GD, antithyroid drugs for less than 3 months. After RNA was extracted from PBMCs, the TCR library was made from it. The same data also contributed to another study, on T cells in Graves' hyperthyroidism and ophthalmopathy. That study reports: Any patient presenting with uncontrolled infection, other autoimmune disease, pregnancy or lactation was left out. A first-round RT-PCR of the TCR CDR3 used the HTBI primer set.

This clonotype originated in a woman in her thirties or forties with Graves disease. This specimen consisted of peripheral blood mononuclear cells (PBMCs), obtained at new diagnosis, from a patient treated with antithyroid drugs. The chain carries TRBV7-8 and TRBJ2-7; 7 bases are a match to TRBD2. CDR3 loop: CASSLPRTRSYEQYF. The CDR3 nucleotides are TGTGCCAGCAGCCTCCCCCGGACTAGATCCTACGAGCAGTACTTC. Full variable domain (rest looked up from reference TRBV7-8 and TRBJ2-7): GAGVSQSPRYKVAKRGQDVALRCDPISGHVSLFWYQQALGQGPEFLTYFQNEAQLDKSGLPSDRFFAERPEGSVSTLKIQRTQQEDSAVYLCASSLPRTRSYEQYFGPGTRLTVT.